These 5 T cell receptor beta chains share one sample of origin, sequenced in a study of cytomegalovirus exposure and HLA in healthy donors. It was with 60 Vbeta and 13 Jbeta primers that the PCR ran. Sequencing was performed with immunoSEQ multiplex PCR; in TCRdb, only in-frame clones are kept and a portion is missing. Of 100,000 to 140,000 clones in the sample, roughly 82% were seen once. Sequencing input: PBMCs. The receptors stem from a male donor in good health and CMV-seronegative.

The chain is built from TRBV29-1 and TRBJ2-1, with 7 bases lining up with TRBD2. The V and J ends lost 0 bases and 5 bases, in that order; junction bases with no gene match: 13. Germline V gives CDR1 SQVTM, CDR2 ANQGSEA. The CDR3 runs 17 residues. The CDR3 is CSVEERGWRERNNEQFF. The CDR3 region has the DNA TGCAGCGTTGAAGAGAGGGGCTGGCGGGAGAGGAACAATGAGCAGTTCTTC.

This chain uses TRBV7-2 with TRBJ2-2; D is perhaps TRBD2 (6 bases). V dropped 7 bases and J dropped 7 bases, with 16 bases sitting between them. The CDR3 extends over 14 amino acids. Germline V gene lookup returns CDR1 SGHTA and CDR2 FQGNSA. This chain's CDR3 is CASIRGGRDGELFF. CDR3 DNA: TGTGCCAGCATCCGCGGAGGGCGGGACGGGGAGCTGTTTTTT. Supplemented by reference TRBV7-2 and TRBJ2-2, the full variable domain reads GAGVSQSPSNKVTEKGKDVELRCDPISGHTALYWYRQSLGQGLEFLIYFQGNSAPDKSGLPSDRFSAERTGGSVSTLTIQRTQQEDSAVYLCASIRGGRDGELFFGEGSRLTVL.

V gene TRBV7-2 combines with J gene TRBJ2-7; TRBD2 aligns across 13 bases. V lost 4 bases to trimming and J lost 2 bases; unmatched junction nucleotides: 5. The CDR3 runs to 16 residues. Germline V lookup: CDR1 SGHTA, CDR2 FQGNSA. The CDR3 region is CASSWGLAGSAYEQYF. The CDR3 region has the DNA TGTGCCAGCAGCTGGGGACTAGCGGGATCAGCCTACGAGCAGTACTTC.

The CDR3 DNA reads TGTGCCAGCAGCTTCGGAGTTGGGACCCAGTACTTC. This encodes CASSFGVGTQYF. This chain joins TRBV11-2 and TRBJ2-5; no definite D call. The CDR3 extends over 12 amino acids. The V end was cut by 3 bases, the J end by 7 bases, with 9 bases between. The germline V gene has CDR1 SGHAT and CDR2 FQNNGV.

The table lists this clone with a few counts. This chain connects TRBV7-8 to TRBJ2-5, with D unresolved. V lost 1 base to trimming and J lost 2 bases, with 8 bases between them. Germline CDR1 reads SGHVS; CDR2 reads FQNEAQ. CDR3 length: 14 amino acids. DNA for the CDR3: TGTGCCAGCAGCTTAGTAGTCGGTCAAGAGACCCAGTACTTC. Encoded protein: CASSLVVGQETQYF. Looking up the rest from reference TRBV7-8 and TRBJ2-5 gives the full variable domain: GAGVSQSPRYKVAKRGQDVALRCDPISGHVSLFWYQQALGQGPEFLTYFQNEAQLDKSGLPSDRFFAERPEGSVSTLKIQRTQQEDSAVYLCASSLVVGQETQYFGPGTRLLVL.